The 12 T cell receptor beta chains below all came from one sample that was sequenced in a study of monozygotic twins with inflammatory bowel disease. TCRdb re-called the 5' RACE reads, yielding one record per CDR3 amino acid sequence without DNA. The sample has 170,000 or so distinct CDR3 sequences, and its top ten clones hold roughly 7.4%. Sequences were obtained from blood. The receptor source for this set is a human donor with ulcerative colitis or Crohn's disease, or a healthy co-twin of an affected twin (not recorded which).

This CDR3 reads CSASPSGRANEQFF. The chain is built from TRBV20-1 and TRBJ2-1; lacking DNA, the TRBD2 call made by TCRdb goes unchecked. Per germline, CDR1 DFQATT and CDR2 SNEGSKA (reference sequence). The CDR3 is 14 amino acids.

CDR3 region: CASTFGQGYEQYF. The chain has TRBV10-2 and TRBJ2-7; there is no DNA to check the TCRdb D call of TRBD1. The CDR3 length is 13 residues. Germline CDR1 and CDR2: WSHSY and SAAADI.

The chain joins TRBV21-1 to TRBJ2-2. TRBV21-1 is deemed a pseudogene. CDR3 length: 14 amino acids. Here the CDR3 reads CASTTGDHTGELFF.

The chain employs TRBV12-3 or TRBV12-4 and TRBJ1-5; TCRdb gives TRBD1 as the D gene, but with no DNA this cannot be confirmed. The CDR3 has 19 residues. The CDR3 protein is CASSIRTGRGLYSNQPQHF.

CDR3 loop: CASSPQGGTLGAETQYF. The chain joins TRBV5-1 to TRBJ2-5; TCRdb reports TRBD1, a call that lacks DNA to check it against. This CDR3 has 17 amino acids. The germline CDR1 and CDR2 sequences are SGHRS and YFSETQ.

The V gene is TRBV12-3 or TRBV12-4, the J gene TRBJ2-2; TCRdb reports TRBD1, a call that lacks DNA to check it against. This CDR3 comprises 13 residues. This CDR3 reads CASSEKGPGELFF.

The genes are TRBV28 and TRBJ2-7; without DNA, the TCRdb call of TRBD2 cannot be checked. The CDR3 loop spans 14 amino acids. Per the germline V gene, CDR1 is MDHEN and CDR2 is SYDVKM. The CDR3 loop reads CATTGTPPGGEQYF.

The chain uses TRBV5-1 and TRBJ2-7; TCRdb selects TRBD2, and the lack of DNA leaves this call unchecked. In germline, CDR1 is SGHRS, CDR2 YFSETQ. CDR3 size: 14 residues. This chain's CDR3 is CASSLASGRDEQYF.

V is TRBV30 and J is TRBJ1-1; TCRdb returns TRBD1, unconfirmable since there is no DNA. The V gene's germline CDR1 is GTSNPN and CDR2 SVGIG (reference sequence). The CDR3 sequence is 14 residues long. CDR3 region: CAWKGGTAHSEAFF.

V usage is TRBV19 and J usage is TRBJ2-3; as DNA is missing, the TRBD1 call by TCRdb cannot be tested. The length of the CDR3 is 14 residues. Germline V gene sequence: CDR1 LNHDA, CDR2 SQIVND (reference sequence). CDR3 sequence reads: CASSLGTYTDTQYF.

This chain connects TRBV29-1 to TRBJ1-2; TCRdb indicates TRBD1, and absent DNA this call remains unverified. The CDR3 loop spans 15 amino acids. Germline V gives CDR1 SQVTM, CDR2 ANQGSEA. CDR3 sequence reads: CSVENAGHETGGYTF. The variable domain in full, with the rest retrieved from reference TRBV29-1 and TRBJ1-2, is SAVISQKPSRDICQRGTSLTIQCQVDSQVTMMFWYRQQPGQSLTLIATANQGSEATYESGFVIDKFPISRPNLTFSTLTVSNMSPEDSSIYLCSVENAGHETGGYTFGSGTRLTVV.

The J gene is TRBJ2-3, the V gene TRBV29-1; TCRdb lists TRBD1, though no DNA is available to test this call. This CDR3 is 15 amino acids long. Per germline, CDR1 SQVTM and CDR2 ANQGSEA. This chain's CDR3 is CSVPGRDRRTDTQYF.